These 18 T cell receptor beta chains were all obtained from the same sample, sequenced in a study of shared clonotypes between healthy human individuals. The method was immunoSEQ multiplex PCR; TCRdb's version includes in-frame clones alone and lacks a portion of them. The repertoire holds around 510,000 clones, approximately 95% seen once, with about 0.067% in the top ten. Material: naive CD4+ T cells sorted from blood. The subset is: CD45RA+ positively selected. The receptors were gathered from a young woman in good health.

The chain carries TRBV28 and TRBJ1-6, with 7 bases matching TRBD1. In germline, CDR1 is MDHEN, CDR2 SYDVKM. The CDR3 contains 15 residues. J gave up 4 bases and V 6 bases, and 6 bases lay outside the gene matches. The CDR3 protein is CASSSRDSYNSPLHF. CDR3 bases: TGTGCCAGCAGCTCCCGGGACAGTTATAATTCACCCCTCCACTTT.

This clone was seen more than once but under ten times. This chain links TRBV29-1 with TRBJ2-7, with TRBD2 matching 7 bases. Germline CDR1 is SQVTM and CDR2 is ANQGSEA. V was clipped by 3 bases and J by 4 bases; unmatched bases: 0. The CDR3 has 11 amino acids. CDR3: CSVEGGYEQYF. CDR3 DNA sequence: TGCAGCGTTGAGGGAGGGTACGAGCAGTACTTC.

The gene calls are TRBV5-1 and TRBJ1-2, with 7 bases that match TRBD1. With 0 bases clipped from V and 4 bases from J, the junction kept 9 bases outside the gene matches. The CDR3 runs to 16 residues. Looked up from germline, CDR1 is SGHRS and CDR2 is YFSETQ. The CDR3 region is CASSLGAPTGSYGYTF. DNA of the CDR3: TGCGCCAGCAGCTTGGGCGCCCCGACAGGGAGCTATGGCTACACCTTC.

This clone was seen a handful of times. The chain has TRBV21-1 and TRBJ1-5; the D call TRBD1 from the table was never checked on the DNA. TRBV21-1 is termed a pseudogene. The CDR3 is 13 amino acids. The CDR3, as DNA: TGTGCCAGCAGCACTGACAGATATCAGCCCCAGCATTTT. It encodes CASSTDRYQPQHF.

This clone was observed a single time. The V call is TRBV7-2, the J call TRBJ2-1; D uncertain. CDR1 SGHTA and CDR2 FQGNSA come from the germline V gene. The V end was cut by 6 bases, the J end by 10 bases, with 19 bases between. The CDR3 covers 14 residues. This CDR3 is CASSFPGPYYEQFF. CDR3 DNA sequence: TGTGCCAGCAGTTTCCCTGGCCCTTACTACGAGCAGTTCTTC. Full variable domain (outside the CDR3, taken from reference TRBV7-2 and TRBJ2-1): GAGVSQSPSNKVTEKGKDVELRCDPISGHTALYWYRQSLGQGLEFLIYFQGNSAPDKSGLPSDRFSAERTGGSVSTLTIQRTQQEDSAVYLCASSFPGPYYEQFFGPGTRLTVL.

V is TRBV5-1 and J is TRBJ2-2; perhaps TRBD2 as D (5 bases). V was clipped by 4 bases and J by 0 bases, with 10 bases between them. CDR1 is SGHRS, CDR2 YFSETQ, per germline. The CDR3 loop spans 15 amino acids. The CDR3 DNA is TGCGCCAGCAGCCACAAGCGGACGAACACCGGGGAGCTGTTTTTT. Its translation is CASSHKRTNTGELFF. Supplemented by reference TRBV5-1 and TRBJ2-2, the full variable domain reads KAGVTQTPRYLIKTRGQQVTLSCSPISGHRSVSWYQQTPGQGLQFLFEYFSETQRNKGNFPGRFSGRQFSNSRSEMNVSTLELGDSALYLCASSHKRTNTGELFFGEGSRLTVL.

The genes are TRBV28 and TRBJ2-7, with TRBD1 matching 11 bases. The CDR3 is 16 residues long. CDR1 is MDHEN, CDR2 SYDVKM, per germline. V lost 5 bases to trimming and J lost 3 bases; unmatched junction nucleotides: 9. The CDR3 bases are TGTGCCAGCAGTCTAACGGGACAGGGGGGTTTCTACGAGCAGTACTTC. It translates to CASSLTGQGGFYEQYF.

The chain combines TRBV4-1 with TRBJ1-3; 9 nucleotides agree with TRBD1. In germline, CDR1 is MGHRA, CDR2 YSYEKL. The CDR3 is 16 residues long. Trimming at V came to 1 base and at J to 2 bases, leaving 3 bases not matched to a gene. The CDR3 bases are TGCGCCAGCAGCCAAGCGACAGGGGGAACTGGAAACACCATATATTTT. Protein product: CASSQATGGTGNTIYF.

The sample holds one count of this clone. The chain links TRBV19 to TRBJ1-1; no reliable D call. The CDR3 has 13 amino acids. Germline assignment: CDR1 LNHDA and CDR2 SQIVND (reference sequence). With 1 base removed from V and 5 bases from J, the gap between germline ends came to 8 bases. In nucleotides, the CDR3 is TGTGCCAGTAGTATAGGCGTGAGAACTGAAGCTTTCTTT. It is translated as CASSIGVRTEAFF.

V and J are TRBV27 and TRBJ2-1; 9 nucleotides agree with TRBD2. Unmatched junction bases numbered 3, after V lost 2 bases and J lost 1 base. From germline, CDR1 is MNHEY and CDR2 SMNVEV (reference sequence). CDR3 length: 16 amino acids. The CDR3 protein is CASSLGREGSYNEQFF. CDR3 coding DNA: TGTGCCAGCAGTTTAGGGCGGGAGGGGTCCTACAATGAGCAGTTCTTC.

A single count supports this clone. The rearrangement links TRBV28 to TRBJ2-5, with 11 bases fitting TRBD2. Unmatched junction bases numbered 5, after V lost 6 bases and J lost 5 bases. The CDR3 has 14 residues. Germline V gives CDR1 MDHEN, CDR2 SYDVKM. The CDR3 sequence is CASRSTSGTETQYF. The DNA of the CDR3 is TGTGCCAGCAGGTCGACTAGCGGGACGGAGACCCAGTACTTC.

The chain combines TRBV6-5 with TRBJ2-7, with D perhaps being TRBD1 or TRBD2 (6 bases each). Trimming stripped 9 bases from V and 3 bases from J, with 21 bases between. There are 15 residues in the CDR3. Germline V gene data show CDR1 as MNHEY and CDR2 as SVGAGI. DNA for the CDR3: TGTGCCAGAAGGATCACAGGGACTTCCTTCTACGAGCAGTACTTC. It yields the protein CARRITGTSFYEQYF.

The gene calls are TRBV10-1 and TRBJ2-1, with TRBD2 matching 15 bases. Per germline, CDR1 WNHNN and CDR2 SYGVQD (reference sequence). Trimming cost V 10 bases and J 9 bases; bases outside gene matches: 19. This CDR3 has 18 residues. The CDR3 is CATRTSGRALFGASEQFF. In DNA, the CDR3 is TGCGCCACCCGGACTAGCGGGAGGGCCTTGTTCGGCGCTAGTGAGCAGTTCTTC.

The rearrangement joins TRBV7-2 to TRBJ1-2, with D unresolved. This CDR3 is 15 amino acids long. Germline V gene lookup returns CDR1 SGHTA and CDR2 FQGNSA. The germline V and J ends were trimmed by 0 bases and 7 bases, with 15 bases remaining between them. DNA of the CDR3: TGTGCCAGCAGCTTAGCGCGGGAGGAGTGGCGTGGCTACACCTTC. It translates to CASSLAREEWRGYTF. Based on the CDR3 plus reference TRBV7-2 and TRBJ1-2, the full variable domain is GAGVSQSPSNKVTEKGKDVELRCDPISGHTALYWYRQSLGQGLEFLIYFQGNSAPDKSGLPSDRFSAERTGGSVSTLTIQRTQQEDSAVYLCASSLAREEWRGYTFGSGTRLTVV.

The genes are TRBV27 and TRBJ2-7, with TRBD1 matching over 7 bases. V dropped 4 bases and J dropped 3; count of bases not matched to a gene: 6. Germline CDR1 is MNHEY and CDR2 is SMNVEV (reference sequence). There are 14 residues in the CDR3. CDR3 bases: TGTGCCAGCAGTTCCCGGGACAGCTTCTACGAGCAGTACTTC. Amino acid sequence: CASSSRDSFYEQYF.

The chain joins TRBV5-6 to TRBJ1-2; D perhaps matches TRBD1 (6 bases). CDR1 SGHDT and CDR2 YYEEEE come from the germline V gene. The CDR3 runs 14 residues. V was clipped by 0 bases and J by 7 bases, with 13 bases between them. Here the CDR3 reads CASSLVSVGGGYTF. The CDR3 DNA reads as TGTGCCAGCAGCTTGGTCTCCGTAGGGGGTGGCTACACCTTC.

This chain connects TRBV27 to TRBJ2-3; D might be TRBD2 (5 bases). The CDR3 totals 15 residues. CDR1 and CDR2 (germline): MNHEY, SMNVEV (reference sequence). V shed 2 bases and J shed 0 bases, with 9 bases lying between them. CDR3 residues: CASSLRRVSTDTQYF. The DNA for the CDR3 is TGTGCCAGCAGTTTACGGCGGGTGAGCACAGATACGCAGTATTTT.

V is TRBV9 and J is TRBJ2-7; possibly TRBD2 for D (6 bases). Trimming stripped 0 bases from V and 5 bases from J, with 15 bases between. This CDR3 region has 15 residues. Germline values: CDR1 SGDLS, CDR2 YYNGEE. CDR3 nucleotide sequence: TGTGCCAGCAGCGTAGGGGCGACGGGAGTCAACGAGCAGTACTTC. The encoded protein is CASSVGATGVNEQYF.